The present entry profiles one T cell receptor (beta chain) with its context. The CDR3 runs to 14 residues. Germline assignment: CDR1 SGDLS and CDR2 YYNGEE. The V and J ends lost 4 bases and 4 bases, in that order; junction bases with no gene match: 6. The data stem from a study of T cell changes during pregnancy in multiple sclerosis. The data were produced by immunoSEQ multiplex PCR, yet TCRdb's version contains in-frame clones alone and is incomplete. This sample has 90,000 to 120,000 clones, with about 94% found just once. The receptor's source is a female donor with multiple sclerosis, enrolled in a pregnancy study. V gene TRBV9 combines with J gene TRBJ1-2; TRBD1 matches at 8 bases. The sequenced sample was peripheral blood, obtained before pregnancy. The CDR3 DNA sequence: TGTGCCAGCAGCAACAGGGGGGGAGGCTATGGCTACACCTTC. Amino acid sequence: CASSNRGGGYGYTF. The full variable domain, with the rest looked up from reference TRBV9 and TRBJ1-2, is DSGVTQTPKHLITATGQRVTLRCSPRSGDLSVYWYQQSLDQGLQFLIQYYNGEERAKGNILERFSAQQFPDLHSELNLSSLELGDSALYFCASSNRGGGYGYTFGSGTRLTVV.